This TCR beta chain was identified in a study of read filtering for tumor transcriptome and immune sequencing. Notes on the study in general: Without single-read clonotypes, shared clonotype proportions correlated more between IR-seq and RNA-seq. Single-read clonotypes: about 82% of IR-seq clonotypes (around 3.5% of reads), 74.6% of RNA-seq clonotypes (less than 50% of reads).

This library used roughly 430 ng RNA and molecular barcoded adaptors spanning alpha/delta and beta/gamma chains. Via MiXCR, TCRdb re-called the reads, giving one row per CDR3 protein. The sample gives more than 30,000 distinct CDR3 sequences, approximately 14% of which show up once; 15% to 20% is in the top ten. From germline, CDR1 is LGHDT and CDR2 YNNKEL (reference sequence). This CDR3 region has 18 residues. The V end was cut by 0 bases, the J end by 4 bases, with 18 bases between. Many counts were recorded for this clonotype. Its antigen is not identified. This receptor was taken from a donor aged 40 or over with multiple myeloma. The chain uses TRBV3-1 and TRBJ2-2; tentatively, D is TRBD1 (6 bases). Sequencing input: a population of CD138-negative cells sorted from bone marrow. The CDR3 spells CASSQDLMGTYLTGELFF. CDR3 nucleotides: TGTGCCAGCAGCCAAGATCTTATGGGGACATACCTCACCGGGGAGCTGTTTTTT.